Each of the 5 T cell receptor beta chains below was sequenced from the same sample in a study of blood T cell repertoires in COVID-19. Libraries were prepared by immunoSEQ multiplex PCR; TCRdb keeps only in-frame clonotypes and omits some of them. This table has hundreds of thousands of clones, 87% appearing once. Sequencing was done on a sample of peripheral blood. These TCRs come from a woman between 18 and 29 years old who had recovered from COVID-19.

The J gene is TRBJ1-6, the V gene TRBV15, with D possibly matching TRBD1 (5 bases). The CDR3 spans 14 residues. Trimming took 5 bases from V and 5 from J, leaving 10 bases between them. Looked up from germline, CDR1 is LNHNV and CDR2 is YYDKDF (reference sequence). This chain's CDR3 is CATSLTQDNSPLHF. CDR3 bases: TGTGCCACCAGCTTAACACAGGATAATTCACCCCTCCACTTT.

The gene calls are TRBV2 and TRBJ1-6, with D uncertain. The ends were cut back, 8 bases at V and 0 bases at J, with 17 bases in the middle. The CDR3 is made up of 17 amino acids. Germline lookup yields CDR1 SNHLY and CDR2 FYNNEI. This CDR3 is CASYDNTASSYNSPLHF. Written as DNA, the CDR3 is TGTGCCAGCTATGATAATACTGCTAGCTCCTATAATTCACCCCTCCACTTT.

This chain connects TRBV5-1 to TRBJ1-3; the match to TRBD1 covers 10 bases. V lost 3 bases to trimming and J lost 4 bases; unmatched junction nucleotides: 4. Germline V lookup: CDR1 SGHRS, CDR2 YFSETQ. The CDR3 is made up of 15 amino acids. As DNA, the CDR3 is TGCGCCAGCAGCTCGGACAGGGGGATCGGAAACACCATATATTTT. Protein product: CASSSDRGIGNTIYF. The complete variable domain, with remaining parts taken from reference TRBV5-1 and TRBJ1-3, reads KAGVTQTPRYLIKTRGQQVTLSCSPISGHRSVSWYQQTPGQGLQFLFEYFSETQRNKGNFPGRFSGRQFSNSRSEMNVSTLELGDSALYLCASSSDRGIGNTIYFGEGSWLTVV.

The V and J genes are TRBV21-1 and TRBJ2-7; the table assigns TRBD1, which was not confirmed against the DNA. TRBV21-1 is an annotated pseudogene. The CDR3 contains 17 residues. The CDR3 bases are TGTGCCAGCAGCATGGGACAGAAGAATACCTACTCCTACGAGCAGTACTTC. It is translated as CASSMGQKNTYSYEQYF.

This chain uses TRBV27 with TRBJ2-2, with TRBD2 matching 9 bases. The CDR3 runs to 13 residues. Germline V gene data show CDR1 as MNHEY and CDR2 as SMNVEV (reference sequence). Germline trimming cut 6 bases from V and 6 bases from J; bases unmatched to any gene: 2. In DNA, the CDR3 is TGTGCCAGCAGGCGCGGGGGGGCCGGGGAGCTGTTTTTT. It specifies CASRRGGAGELFF.